The T cell receptor beta chain described here comes from a study of molecular identifiers for immune sequencing clone quantification. This clonotype has a count of ten or more. Preparation of the bulk TCR libraries relied on previously described methods and listed TCR primers. TCRdb reanalysed the PCR reads using MiXCR and keeps one entry per CDR3 protein. The sample holds about 89,000 distinct CDR3 sequences, 15% to 20% seen once. This CDR3 has 16 residues. Germline assignment: CDR1 SEHNR and CDR2 FQNEAQ (reference sequence). Trimming cost V 3 bases and J 8 bases; bases outside gene matches: 7. Sequenced: naive CD8+ T cells from blood, with Jurkat cell RNA spiked in. Stated subset: FACS-sorted CD8+CD4-CCR7+CD45RA+ naive T cells. This chain links TRBV7-9 with TRBJ1-4, with TRBD1 identical over 12 bases. The TCR sequence derives from a human donor in good health. Some libraries in this study had Jurkat cell RNA spiked in. This CDR3 reads CASSLGQGAIREKLFF. The CDR3 DNA follows: TGTGCCAGCAGCTTGGGACAGGGGGCGATTCGAGAAAAACTGTTTTTT. Full variable domain (outside the CDR3, taken from reference TRBV7-9 and TRBJ1-4): DTGVSQNPRHKITKRGQNVTFRCDPISEHNRLYWYRQTLGQGPEFLTYFQNEAQLEKSRLLSDRFSAERPKGSFSTLEIQRTEQGDSAMYLCASSLGQGAIREKLFFGSGTQLSVL.